Included here is one TCR beta chain sequence, with context. Its antigen is unknown. The entry originates in a study of human T cells and chemical hapten exposure. At the level of the study: The use of 2% DPC on around 2 cm by around 2 cm of upper inner arm skin constituted sensitization.

Individual cDNA molecules received unique molecular identifiers in the library. TCRdb fed the RACE reads into MiXCR, producing one record per CDR3 protein. The sample consists of around 260,000 distinct CDR3 sequences, 7% to 10% of them appearing once. The time point was: pre-sensitization, week 0. Treatment defined: therapeutic diphenylcyclopropenone sensitization with weekly scalp DPC. Whole blood that had not been fractionated was the source of extracted total RNA. CDR1 DFQATT and CDR2 SNEGSKA come from the germline V gene (reference sequence). V was cut by 7 bases and J by 4 bases, with 18 bases left in between. There are 14 residues in the CDR3. Findings of the study overall: All donors were alopecia patients, so their immunity may differ from that of healthy people.

The TCR sequence derives from a woman aged 40 to 50 with alopecia areata. Some clones in this sample may be carry-over from other donors' samples. The V gene is TRBV20-1, the J gene TRBJ2-3; D may be TRBD1 or TRBD2 (6 bases each). Here the sequenced sample was whole blood, taken in connection with sensitization to the hapten diphenylcyclopropenone (DPC). This CDR3 reads CSVPGAPAADTQYF. For the CDR3, the DNA is TGCAGTGTGCCGGGGGCCCCAGCGGCAGATACGCAGTATTTT.